The 17 T cell receptor beta chains listed next were all sequenced from one sample in a study of regulatory T cells in long-lasting Graves disease listed by TCRdb under 2021. The time point label, read with the paper, signifies: persistent/refractory GD, antithyroid drugs over 5 years with positive TRAb. For both TCR sequencing and RNA sequencing, RNA was extracted from PBMCs in TRIzol. The library was made by multiplex PCR. Sequencing used an Illumina HiSeq 4000. To build TCR beta libraries, CDR3 regions were amplified by Arm-PCR using iRepertoire HTBI primers. The public sequencing data were trimmed at Q25 with fastp and processed into clonotypes with MiXCR by TCRdb, which kept only in-frame beta chains. Rows are combined by CDR3 protein, so each entry shows the most common genes and DNA. The sample includes approximately 400,000 distinct CDR3 sequences, with approximately 23% observed a single time. 25% to 30% of the sample goes to the ten largest clones.

The specimen was peripheral blood mononuclear cells (PBMCs), collected when the disease was refractory, from a patient treated with antithyroid drugs. The receptor set was obtained from a woman aged 35 to 49 with Graves disease. Donor details come from another sample of the same person, matched by shared clones.

This clonotype came up a few times. This chain connects TRBV28 to TRBJ1-4; D unresolved. The germline V gene has CDR1 MDHEN and CDR2 SYDVKM. The CDR3 runs to 15 residues. Deletions cut 4 bases from V and 3 bases from J, with 12 bases between. CDR3: CASSSSRAPNEKLFF. DNA of the CDR3: TGTGCCAGCAGTTCATCCCGGGCCCCTAATGAAAAACTGTTTTTT.

V is TRBV7-8 and J is TRBJ2-3; D is unclear. The ends were cut back, 1 base at V and 0 bases at J, with 11 bases in the middle. From germline, CDR1 is SGHVS and CDR2 FQNEAQ. The CDR3 consists of 16 residues. CDR3 region: CASSLVQEASTDTQYF. The CDR3 nucleotides read TGTGCCAGCAGCTTAGTGCAAGAGGCTAGCACAGATACGCAGTATTTT.

The CDR3 reads CASSAQEREWETQYF. The DNA for the CDR3 is TGTGCCAGCAGCGCCCAAGAGCGGGAGTGGGAGACCCAGTACTTC. The chain uses TRBV9 and TRBJ2-5; 8 nucleotides line up with TRBD2. The length of the CDR3 is 15 residues. Per germline, CDR1 SGDLS and CDR2 YYNGEE. The V gene end was trimmed by 3 bases and the J gene end by 5 bases; junction bases not matched to a gene: 9.

This clonotype was observed a few times. The chain carries TRBV19 and TRBJ1-1; D uncertain. This CDR3 has 15 residues. Between the trimmed V and J ends, which lost 3 bases and 2 bases, there was a span of 13 bases. Germline V gene sequence: CDR1 LNHDA, CDR2 SQIVND (reference sequence). CDR3 loop: CASSITGYSNTEAFF. Written as DNA, the CDR3 is TGTGCCAGTAGTATCACGGGTTACAGCAACACTGAAGCTTTCTTT.

V usage is TRBV20-1 and J usage is TRBJ2-5; 15 bases line up with TRBD2. This CDR3 has 15 amino acids. Losses at the gene ends were 6 bases for V and 4 bases for J; bases not matched to a gene: 6. The germline V gene has CDR1 DFQATT and CDR2 SNEGSKA (reference sequence). The CDR3 loop is CSALRTSGGGETQYF. Written as DNA, the CDR3 is TGCAGTGCCCTGCGGACTAGCGGGGGGGGAGAGACCCAGTACTTC.

This clonotype has ten or more counts. This chain links TRBV28 with TRBJ2-7, with 7 nucleotides matching TRBD1. Trimming took 2 bases from V and 5 from J; bases not matched to a gene: 6. Germline values: CDR1 MDHEN, CDR2 SYDVKM. The CDR3 is 14 residues long. The CDR3 reads CASSLSTGADEQYF. CDR3 in DNA: TGTGCCAGCAGTTTAAGCACAGGGGCGGACGAGCAGTACTTC. Using reference TRBV28 and TRBJ2-7 for the parts outside the CDR3, the full variable domain is DVKVTQSSRYLVKRTGEKVFLECVQDMDHENMFWYRQDPGLGLRLIYFSYDVKMKEKGDIPEGYSVSREKKERFSLILESASTNQTSMYLCASSLSTGADEQYFGPGTRLTVT.

The chain couples TRBV29-1 to TRBJ1-1, with 7 bases identical to TRBD1. With 6 bases clipped from V and 0 bases from J, the junction kept 7 bases outside the gene matches. Germline assignment: CDR1 SQVTM and CDR2 ANQGSEA. The CDR3 loop spans 14 amino acids. The CDR3 sequence: CSVLSQGVNTEAFF. CDR3 nucleotides: TGCAGCGTCCTGAGCCAGGGGGTGAACACTGAAGCTTTCTTT.

The sample holds one count of this clonotype. The V and J genes are TRBV5-1 and TRBJ1-2; D may be TRBD1 (5 bases). From germline, CDR1 is SGHRS and CDR2 YFSETQ. The CDR3 is 13 residues long. V was cut by 1 base and J by 6 bases, with 10 bases left in between. CDR3 loop: CASSLFMGDGYTF. The DNA of the CDR3 is TGCGCCAGCAGCTTGTTTATGGGGGATGGCTACACCTTC.

This clonotype has more than one count but fewer than ten. The chain links TRBV30 to TRBJ1-1; TRBD1 is a possible D gene (5 bases). Germline assignment: CDR1 GTSNPN and CDR2 SVGIG (reference sequence). The CDR3 loop spans 12 amino acids. CDR3 sequence reads: CACKRGFSEAFF. Here the CDR3 DNA reads TGTGCGTGTAAAAGGGGTTTCTCTGAAGCTTTCTTT.

A few counts support this clonotype. This chain links TRBV12-3 or TRBV12-4 with TRBJ1-5, with D tentatively TRBD1 (6 bases). This CDR3 spans 15 amino acids. Trimming removed 7 bases at V and 5 bases at J, with 18 bases between. DNA of the CDR3: TGTGCCAGCAATGTCAGGGGAACGGAGGATCAGCCCCAGCATTTT. Its translation: CASNVRGTEDQPQHF.

Comments on this clonotype: The germline gene is not matched at one end of the junction; a read error may be the cause. This chain joins TRBV27 and TRBJ1-1; weak D call: TRBD1 (5 bases). CDR3 length equals 13 residues. The V gene's germline CDR1 is MNHEY and CDR2 SMNVEV (reference sequence). CDR3 in amino acids: CARSLERPGTAFF. In nucleotides, the CDR3 is TGTGCCAGGAGTTTAGAGCGTCCTGGGACAGCTTTCTTT.

At least ten counts were recorded for this clonotype. J is TRBJ1-2 and V is TRBV28, with a weak D call TRBD1 (5 bases). The germline gives CDR1 MDHEN, CDR2 SYDVKM. Trimming stripped 4 bases from V and 6 bases from J, with 9 bases between. The CDR3 loop spans 12 amino acids. The chain's CDR3 is CASSSPGNGYTF. The CDR3, as DNA: TGTGCCAGCAGTTCCCCAGGGAATGGCTACACCTTC.

In this sample, this clonotype turned up a few times. The gene calls are TRBV29-1 and TRBJ1-2; D is unresolved. This CDR3 region has 12 residues. Trimming removed 4 bases from V and 7 bases from J, with 13 bases in between. CDR1 is SQVTM and CDR2 is ANQGSEA in the germline V gene. The CDR3 bases are TGCAGCGTTGTGATTGGGCTGGGTGGCTACACCTTC. It is translated as CSVVIGLGGYTF.

The CDR3 DNA sequence: TGTGCCAGTAGCAAGGGACTAGCGGGAAGAGAGCAGTACTTC. Amino acid sequence: CASSKGLAGREQYF. The genes are TRBV19 and TRBJ2-7, with 13 bases lining up with TRBD2. The CDR3 extends over 14 amino acids. Germline V gene lookup returns CDR1 LNHDA and CDR2 SQIVND (reference sequence). V was clipped by 6 bases and J by 7 bases; unmatched bases: 6.

This clonotype was seen ten or more times. V usage is TRBV3-1 and J usage is TRBJ1-1; D perhaps matches TRBD1 (5 bases). Trimming removed 3 bases from V and 8 bases from J, with 13 bases in between. CDR3 size: 13 residues. Germline V CDR1 and CDR2: LGHDT, YNNKEL (reference sequence). CDR3: CASSHGHALEAFF. The DNA of the CDR3 is TGTGCCAGCAGCCATGGACATGCGCTCGAAGCTTTCTTT.

The sample holds many counts of this clonotype. The CDR3, as DNA: TGTGCCAGCCGGGAGACAGATACCTACGAGCAGTACTTC. Protein product: CASRETDTYEQYF. The chain employs TRBV28 and TRBJ2-7, with D possibly being TRBD2 (6 bases). This CDR3 has 13 amino acids. The ends were cut back, 8 bases at V and 2 bases at J, with 13 bases in the middle. Germline-derived CDR1 and CDR2 are MDHEN and SYDVKM.

This rearrangement joins TRBV20-1 to TRBJ2-7, with TRBD1 as a possible D gene (7 bases). This CDR3 is 11 amino acids long. Germline lookup yields CDR1 DFQATT and CDR2 SNEGSKA (reference sequence). Trimming pared 5 bases from V and 3 bases from J, leaving 8 bases between. CDR3 in DNA: TGCAGTGCTCAGGGGGGCTACGAGCAGTACTTC. Its translation: CSAQGGYEQYF.